The following is a TCR beta chain sequence with its context. The antigen is not known. Sequenced by immunoSEQ multiplex PCR; TCRdb stores in-frame clones only, minus some. The sample yields over 150,000 clones, 85% seen once. This sample is drawn from a study of cytomegalovirus exposure and HLA in healthy donors. Overall study context: Per a later analysis, the approximately 600 first-cohort and 100 to 150 validation repertoires shared one platform. Study findings and constraints: Listed as cytomegalovirus-associated were 150 or so TCR beta chains. In a later analysis, first-cohort TCR clusters were found to tend to co-occur in the 100 to 150 validation repertoires.

There are 14 residues in the CDR3. Germline V CDR1 and CDR2: MNHNS, SASEGT. Trimming removed 5 bases from V and 4 bases from J; junction bases left unmatched: 6. This chain links TRBV6-1 with TRBJ2-5; 8 positions match TRBD1. This receptor was obtained from a man aged 18 to 35 in good health and CMV-seropositive. The sequencing input was PBMCs. The CDR3 protein is CASSPTGERETQYF. CDR3 nucleotide sequence: TGTGCCAGCAGTCCGACAGGGGAGAGAGAGACCCAGTACTTC.